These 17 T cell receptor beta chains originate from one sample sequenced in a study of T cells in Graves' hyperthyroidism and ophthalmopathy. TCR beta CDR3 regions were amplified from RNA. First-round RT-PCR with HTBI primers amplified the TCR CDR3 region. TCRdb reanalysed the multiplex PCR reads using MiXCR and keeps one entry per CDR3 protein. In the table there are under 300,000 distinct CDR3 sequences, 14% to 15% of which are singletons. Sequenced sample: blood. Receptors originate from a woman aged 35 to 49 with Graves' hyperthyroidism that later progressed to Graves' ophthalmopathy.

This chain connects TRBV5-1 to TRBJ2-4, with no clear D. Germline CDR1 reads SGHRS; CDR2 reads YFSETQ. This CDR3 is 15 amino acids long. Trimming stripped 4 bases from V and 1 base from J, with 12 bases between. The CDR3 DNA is TGCGCCAGCAGCCTGGGCCCTCGGGCCAAAAACATTCAGTACTTC. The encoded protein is CASSLGPRAKNIQYF.

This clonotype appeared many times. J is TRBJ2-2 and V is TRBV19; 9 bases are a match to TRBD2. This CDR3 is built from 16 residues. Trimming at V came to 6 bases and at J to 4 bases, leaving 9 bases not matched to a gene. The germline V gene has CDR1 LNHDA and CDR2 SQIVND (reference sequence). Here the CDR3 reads CASSRSSGKGTGELFF. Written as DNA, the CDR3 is TGTGCCAGTAGCCGTTCTAGCGGGAAAGGCACCGGGGAGCTGTTTTTT.

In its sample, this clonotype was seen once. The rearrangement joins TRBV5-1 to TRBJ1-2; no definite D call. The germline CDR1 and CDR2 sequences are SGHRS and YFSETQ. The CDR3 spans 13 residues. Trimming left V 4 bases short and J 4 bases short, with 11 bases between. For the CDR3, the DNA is TGCGCCAGCAGCGTGGACCGATCCTATGGCTACACCTTC. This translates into CASSVDRSYGYTF.

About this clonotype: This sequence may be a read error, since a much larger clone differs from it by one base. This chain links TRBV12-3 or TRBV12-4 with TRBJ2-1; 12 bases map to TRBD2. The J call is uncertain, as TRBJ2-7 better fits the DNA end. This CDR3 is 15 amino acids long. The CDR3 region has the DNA TGTGCCAGCAGCACAGGACTAGCGGGACTCAATGAGCAGTACTTC. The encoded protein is CASSTGLAGLNEQYF.

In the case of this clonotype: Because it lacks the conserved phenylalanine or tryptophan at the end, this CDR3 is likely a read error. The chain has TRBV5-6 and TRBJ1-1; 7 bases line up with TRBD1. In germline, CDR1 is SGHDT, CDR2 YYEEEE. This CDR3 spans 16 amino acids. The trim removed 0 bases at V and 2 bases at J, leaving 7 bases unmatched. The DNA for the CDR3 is TGTGCCAGCAGCTTGGACGGCAGGGGGTTTAACACTGAAGCTTTCTTA. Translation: CASSLDGRGFNTEAFL.

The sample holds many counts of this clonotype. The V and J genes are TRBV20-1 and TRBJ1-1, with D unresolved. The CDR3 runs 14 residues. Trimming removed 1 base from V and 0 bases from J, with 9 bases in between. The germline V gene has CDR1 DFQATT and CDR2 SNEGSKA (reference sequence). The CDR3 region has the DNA TGCAGTGCTAGAGCGGCGACTGTGAACACTGAAGCTTTCTTT. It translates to CSARAATVNTEAFF.

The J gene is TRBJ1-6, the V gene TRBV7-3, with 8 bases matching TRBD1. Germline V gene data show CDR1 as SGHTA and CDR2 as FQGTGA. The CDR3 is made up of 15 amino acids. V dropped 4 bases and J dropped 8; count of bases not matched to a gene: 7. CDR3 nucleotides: TGTGCCAGCAGCTCCTGGACAGGGAGTCATTCACCCCTCCACTTT. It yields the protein CASSSWTGSHSPLHF.

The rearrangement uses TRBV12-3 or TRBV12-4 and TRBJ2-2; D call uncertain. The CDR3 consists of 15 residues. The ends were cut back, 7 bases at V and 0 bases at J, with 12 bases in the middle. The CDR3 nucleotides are TGTGCCAGCACCACCAGCTACACGAACACCGGGGAGCTGTTTTTT. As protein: CASTTSYTNTGELFF.

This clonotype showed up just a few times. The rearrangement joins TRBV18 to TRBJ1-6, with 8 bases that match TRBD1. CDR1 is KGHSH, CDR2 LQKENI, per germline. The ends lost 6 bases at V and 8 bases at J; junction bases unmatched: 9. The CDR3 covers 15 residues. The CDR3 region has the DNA TGTGCCAGCTCTCCCCTGGACAGGGCCGATTCACCCCTCCACTTT. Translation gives CASSPLDRADSPLHF.

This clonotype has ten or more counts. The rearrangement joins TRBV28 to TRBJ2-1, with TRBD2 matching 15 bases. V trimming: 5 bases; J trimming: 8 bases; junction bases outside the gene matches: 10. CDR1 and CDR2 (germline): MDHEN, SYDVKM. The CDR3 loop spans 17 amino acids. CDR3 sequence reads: CASSHRTSGRVLHEQFF. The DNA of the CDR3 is TGTGCCAGCAGTCATCGGACTAGCGGGAGGGTTCTACATGAGCAGTTCTTC.

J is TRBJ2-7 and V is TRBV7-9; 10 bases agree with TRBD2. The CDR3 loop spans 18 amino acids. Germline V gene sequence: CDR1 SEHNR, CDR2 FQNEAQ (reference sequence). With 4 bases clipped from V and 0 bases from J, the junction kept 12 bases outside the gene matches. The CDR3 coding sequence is TGTGCCAGCAGCTCCGCGGCTAGCGGGAGCGCCAGCTCCTACGAGCAGTACTTC. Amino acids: CASSSAASGSASSYEQYF.

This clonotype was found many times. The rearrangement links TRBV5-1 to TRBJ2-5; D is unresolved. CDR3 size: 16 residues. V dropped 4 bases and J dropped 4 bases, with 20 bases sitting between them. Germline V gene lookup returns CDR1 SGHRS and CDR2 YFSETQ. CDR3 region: CASSPPGSSGRETQYF. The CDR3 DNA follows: TGCGCCAGCAGCCCCCCTGGTTCCTCAGGTAGAGAGACCCAGTACTTC.

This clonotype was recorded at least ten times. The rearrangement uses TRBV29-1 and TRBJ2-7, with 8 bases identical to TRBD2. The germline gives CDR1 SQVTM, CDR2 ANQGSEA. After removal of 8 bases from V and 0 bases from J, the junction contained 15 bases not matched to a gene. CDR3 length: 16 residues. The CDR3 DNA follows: TGCAGCACTACCTCCCAAACTAGCGGCACCTCCTACGAGCAGTACTTC. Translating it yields CSTTSQTSGTSYEQYF.

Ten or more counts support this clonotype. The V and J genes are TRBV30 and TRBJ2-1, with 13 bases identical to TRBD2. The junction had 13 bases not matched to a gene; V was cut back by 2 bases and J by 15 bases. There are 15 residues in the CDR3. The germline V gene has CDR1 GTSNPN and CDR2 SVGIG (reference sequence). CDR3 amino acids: CAWSRFEGLAGLLFF. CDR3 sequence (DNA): TGTGCCTGGAGTCGCTTCGAGGGACTAGCGGGATTACTGTTCTTC.

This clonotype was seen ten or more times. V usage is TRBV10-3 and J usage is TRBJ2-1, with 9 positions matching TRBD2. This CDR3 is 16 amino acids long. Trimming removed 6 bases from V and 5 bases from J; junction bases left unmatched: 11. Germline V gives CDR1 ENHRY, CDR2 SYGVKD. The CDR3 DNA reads TGTGCCATCAGCGACCAAGGACTAGCGAAGAACAATGAGCAGTTCTTC. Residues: CAISDQGLAKNNEQFF.

The CDR3 DNA reads TGCGCCAGCAGCTTCCGACTAGCGGGAGGTCTCTGGGATGAGCAGTTCTTC. It encodes CASSFRLAGGLWDEQFF. The chain carries TRBV5-1 and TRBJ2-1, with 13 bases lining up with TRBD2. With 2 bases clipped from V and 8 bases from J, the junction kept 10 bases outside the gene matches. This CDR3 is 17 amino acids long. Germline V gives CDR1 SGHRS, CDR2 YFSETQ.

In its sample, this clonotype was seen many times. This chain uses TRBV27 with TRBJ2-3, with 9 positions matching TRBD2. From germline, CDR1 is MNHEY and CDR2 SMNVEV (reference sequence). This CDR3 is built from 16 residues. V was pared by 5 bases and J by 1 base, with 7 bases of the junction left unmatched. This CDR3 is CASSPGTSFGTDTQYF. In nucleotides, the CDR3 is TGTGCCAGCAGTCCCGGGACTAGCTTTGGCACAGATACGCAGTATTTT.